This TCR beta chain stems from a study of T cells in Graves' hyperthyroidism and ophthalmopathy. Study summary: Peripheral blood was obtained at initial diagnosis, preceding any treatment.

Uncontrolled infection, other autoimmune disease, pregnancy or lactation barred patients from enrollment. Amplification of TCR beta CDR3 regions was performed using RNA transcripts as template. First-round RT-PCR of the TCR CDR3 relied on the HTBI primer set. TCRdb independently ran MiXCR on the multiplex PCR reads; one entry per CDR3 protein. The sample carries 640,000 or so distinct CDR3 sequences, approximately 15% recorded once. This clonotype was found many times. The antigen is undetermined. Findings of the study overall: Blood also contained most expanded thyroid clonotypes above 0.001. Ophthalmopathy was told apart from stable hyperthyroidism by a 13 V-J model.

This TCR was sampled from a woman aged 18-29 years with Graves' ophthalmopathy. What was sequenced was blood.

The CDR3 DNA follows: TGCAGTGCTGACGCGGGGCTGAACACTGAAGCTTTCTTT. Translating gives CSADAGLNTEAFF. The chain employs TRBV20-1 and TRBJ1-1, with D tentatively TRBD1 (5 bases). This CDR3 comprises 13 residues. V was cut by 5 bases and J by 0 bases, with 10 bases left in between. Germline CDR1 reads DFQATT; CDR2 reads SNEGSKA (reference sequence).